What follows is one T cell receptor (beta chain) and its context. Its cognate antigen is unknown. These data are taken from a study of cytomegalovirus exposure and HLA in healthy donors. Study at large: A preliminary data release comprised tens of millions of unique TCRs obtained from HLA-typed donors.

The primer mix had 60 Vbeta and 13 Jbeta primers. The method was immunoSEQ multiplex PCR; TCRdb's version includes in-frame clones alone and lacks a portion of them. This table holds 150,000 or so clones, roughly 73% found once. Broader study findings: By a later analysis, the bulk of CMV-associated TCR beta chains appeared HLA-restricted. The study had only CMV serostatus as immune exposure information.

The CDR3 is 15 amino acids. Looked up from germline, CDR1 is SGHRS and CDR2 is YFSETQ. Trimming removed 3 bases from V and 1 base from J, with 12 bases in between. This receptor was obtained from a woman aged 18-29 years in good health and CMV-seronegative. The V call is TRBV5-1, the J call TRBJ2-3; TRBD1 might be the D (5 bases). The sample comprised PBMCs. As DNA, the CDR3 is TGCGCCAGCAGCTCCCAAGGGGCGGGCACAGATACGCAGTATTTT. Translated, it gives CASSSQGAGTDTQYF. Full variable domain (rest looked up from reference TRBV5-1 and TRBJ2-3): KAGVTQTPRYLIKTRGQQVTLSCSPISGHRSVSWYQQTPGQGLQFLFEYFSETQRNKGNFPGRFSGRQFSNSRSEMNVSTLELGDSALYLCASSSQGAGTDTQYFGPGTRLTVL.